This T cell receptor beta chain was recovered during a study of T cells in Graves' hyperthyroidism and ophthalmopathy. Study-level results: Patients with ophthalmopathy were separated from those with stable hyperthyroidism by a 13 V-J model.

CDR1 SGHTA and CDR2 FQGNSA come from the germline V gene. There are 17 residues in the CDR3. The V and J ends lost 5 bases and 2 bases, in that order; junction bases with no gene match: 7. Diagnosis relied on clinical symptoms, serum thyroxine and TRAb, thyroid ultrasound and orbital computed tomography. The investigators amplified TCR beta CDR3 regions from RNA transcripts. The study used the HTBI primer set for a first-round RT-PCR of the TCR CDR3. TCRdb re-analysed the multiplex PCR reads in MiXCR, keeping a single row per CDR3 protein. Of hundreds of thousands of distinct CDR3 sequences listed, 35% to 45% are singletons. For this clonotype: What it binds is unknown.

The chain recombines TRBV7-2 with TRBJ2-7, with 15 bases that match TRBD2. This receptor was identified in a man in his late teens or twenties with Graves' hyperthyroidism. Specimen: blood. CDR3 coding DNA: TGTGCCAGCAGCCAGGGACTAGCGGGAGGTCTGACCTACGAGCAGTACTTC. It codes for CASSQGLAGGLTYEQYF.